The present T cell receptor beta chain was sequenced within a study of blood T cell repertoires in COVID-19. Study-wide background: From the United States, Italy and Spain came samples of acute and convalescent COVID-19.

CDR1 and CDR2 (germline): SGHVS, FQNEAQ. This CDR3 comprises 13 residues. Between the trimmed V and J ends, which lost 5 bases and 5 bases, there was a span of 10 bases. Profiling relied on immunoSEQ multiplex PCR, and the TCRdb table lists in-frame clones only, not all of them. The table lists 290,000 or so clones, 85% of them singletons, with 4.5% to 6% in the top ten. The TCR originated in a man aged 45 to 65 with active or convalescent COVID-19. Sequencing input: peripheral blood. The chain employs TRBV7-8 and TRBJ2-1; D uncertain. CDR3 protein: CASSVERDNEQFF. CDR3 nucleotides: TGTGCCAGCAGCGTAGAACGGGACAATGAGCAGTTCTTC.